This TCR beta chain stems from a study of blood T cell repertoires in COVID-19. For the study at large: Whether acute or convalescent, the COVID-19 samples came from the United States, Italy and Spain. From T cells, B-cell-depleted T cells, or PBMCs came the material, which was cDNA or gDNA.

J was trimmed by 6 bases and V by 5 bases; bases with no gene match: 8. The CDR3 consists of 15 residues. Germline values: CDR1 SEHNR, CDR2 FQNEAQ (reference sequence). In the original analysis: Amplification of reference gene primers provided the estimated nucleated cell counts. Clones were sequenced by immunoSEQ multiplex PCR, and TCRdb holds only the in-frame ones, with some missing. The D gene and trimming were derived from the DNA, and the V and J assignments and clone size from that table. The table includes some 120,000 clones, roughly 90% detected once. The sequence was obtained from a woman aged 80 or over with acute or convalescent COVID-19. Source material: peripheral blood. V gene TRBV7-9 combines with J gene TRBJ2-2, with 8 bases identical to TRBD2. This CDR3 is CASSPFTSGAGELFF. CDR3 DNA: TGTGCCAGCAGCCCCTTTACTAGCGGAGCCGGGGAGCTGTTTTTT.